Described below is a single T cell receptor (beta chain) sequence and its context. Its antigen is still unknown. The record originates from a study of T cells after yellow fever vaccination. General observations from the study: Re-detected after boosting: most primary clones, about 95% of CD4 and about 85% of CD8.

One entry per CDR3 protein, called by TCRdb with MiXCR from the 5' RACE reads. The data show roughly 310,000 distinct CDR3 sequences, 8.5% to 9% seen once. Per germline, CDR1 MNHNS and CDR2 SASEGT. The CDR3 is 14 residues long. The V and J ends lost 5 bases and 2 bases, in that order; junction bases with no gene match: 3. The sequence was obtained from a young man who received the YFV17D yellow fever vaccine. The chain links TRBV6-1 to TRBJ1-3; 7 positions match TRBD1. The input for sequencing was PBMCs, taken on the day of the first yellow fever vaccination. This CDR3 is CASSRQGPGNTIYF. The CDR3, as DNA: TGTGCCAGCAGTCGACAGGGACCTGGAAACACCATATATTTT.